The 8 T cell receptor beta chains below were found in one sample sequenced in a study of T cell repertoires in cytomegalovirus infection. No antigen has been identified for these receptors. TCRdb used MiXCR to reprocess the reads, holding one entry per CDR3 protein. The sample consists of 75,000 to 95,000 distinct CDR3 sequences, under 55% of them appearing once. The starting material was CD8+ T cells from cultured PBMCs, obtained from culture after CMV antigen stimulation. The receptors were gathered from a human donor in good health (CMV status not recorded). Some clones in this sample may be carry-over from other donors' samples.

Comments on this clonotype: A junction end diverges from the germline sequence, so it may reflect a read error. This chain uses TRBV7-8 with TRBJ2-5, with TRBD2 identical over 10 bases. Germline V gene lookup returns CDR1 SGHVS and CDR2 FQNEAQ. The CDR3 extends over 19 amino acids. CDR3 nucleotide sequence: TGTGCCAGCAGCTTAATAGTAGCTAGCGGGAGACCCGAAGGGGAGACCCATTACTTC. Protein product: CASSLIVASGRPEGETHYF.

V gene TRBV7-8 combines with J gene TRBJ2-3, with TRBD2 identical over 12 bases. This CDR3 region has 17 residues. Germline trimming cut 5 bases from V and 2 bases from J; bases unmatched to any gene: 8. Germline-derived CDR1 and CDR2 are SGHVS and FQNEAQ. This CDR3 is CASSIPSGGADTDTQYF. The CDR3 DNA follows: TGTGCCAGCAGCATCCCTAGCGGGGGGGCGGACACAGATACGCAGTATTTT.

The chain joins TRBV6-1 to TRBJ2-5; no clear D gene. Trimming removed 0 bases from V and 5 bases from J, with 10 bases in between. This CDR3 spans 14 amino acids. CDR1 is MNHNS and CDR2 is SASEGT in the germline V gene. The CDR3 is CASSEATSAETQYF. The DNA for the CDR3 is TGTGCCAGCAGTGAAGCAACAAGTGCCGAGACCCAGTACTTC.

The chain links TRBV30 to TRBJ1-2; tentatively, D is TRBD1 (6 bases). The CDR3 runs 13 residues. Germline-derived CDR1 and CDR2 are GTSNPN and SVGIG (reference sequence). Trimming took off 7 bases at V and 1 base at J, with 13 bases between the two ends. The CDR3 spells CASPDRFNYGYTF. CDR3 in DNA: TGTGCCTCTCCGGACAGATTTAACTATGGCTACACCTTC.

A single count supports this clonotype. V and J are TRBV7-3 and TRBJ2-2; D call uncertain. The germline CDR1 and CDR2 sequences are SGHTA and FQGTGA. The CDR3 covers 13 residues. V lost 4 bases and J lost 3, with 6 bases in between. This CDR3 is CASSSPDTGELFF. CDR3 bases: TGTGCCAGCAGCTCCCCGGACACCGGGGAGCTGTTTTTT.

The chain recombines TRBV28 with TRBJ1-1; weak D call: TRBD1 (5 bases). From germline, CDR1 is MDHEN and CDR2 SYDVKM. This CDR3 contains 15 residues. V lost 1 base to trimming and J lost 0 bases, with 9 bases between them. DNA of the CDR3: TGTGCCAGCAGTTTATATGGGGGGGTGAACACTGAAGCTTTCTTT. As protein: CASSLYGGVNTEAFF.

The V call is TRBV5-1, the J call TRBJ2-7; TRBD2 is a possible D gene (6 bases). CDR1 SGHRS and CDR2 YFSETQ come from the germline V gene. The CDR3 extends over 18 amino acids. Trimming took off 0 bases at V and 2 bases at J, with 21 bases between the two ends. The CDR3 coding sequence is TGCGCCAGCAGCTTGGGTTCGGGACTTTCATTAGGGGCCTACGAGCAGTACTTC. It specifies CASSLGSGLSLGAYEQYF.

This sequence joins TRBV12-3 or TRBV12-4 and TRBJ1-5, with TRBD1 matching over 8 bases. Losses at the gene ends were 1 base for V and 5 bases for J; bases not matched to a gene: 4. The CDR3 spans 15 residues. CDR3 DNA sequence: TGTGCCAGCAGTTTAGTTCAGGGGGCTGATCAGCCCCAGCATTTT. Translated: CASSLVQGADQPQHF.